The present entry profiles one T cell receptor beta chain with its context. Its antigen is undetermined. V was shortened by 6 bases and J by 4 bases, with 7 bases between the two germline ends. The CDR3 runs to 12 residues. Only in-frame clones appear in the TCRdb table, and some are missing; sequencing was by immunoSEQ multiplex PCR. The table lists about 60,000 clones, roughly 79% of them singletons. The sample originates from a study of vaccination effects on CD4 cells after COVID-19. Whole-study context: Two doses of either BNT162b2 or mRNA-1273 were given to each participant.

Ahead of sequencing, the ViraFEST assay grew antigen-specific CD4+ T cells using viral peptide pools. It was after around 10 days of culture that CD4+ T cells were isolated. Neither prior SARS-CoV-2 infection nor positive nucleocapsid antibodies were present in the vaccine recipients. The authors exchanged half the medium for IL-2 medium on days 3 and 7. Study-level results: Relatively few convalescent patients took part in the study, which had no early post-infection timepoints.

The chain has TRBV12-3 or TRBV12-4 and TRBJ1-3, with D tentatively TRBD1 (5 bases). The source is a human donor who received a COVID-19 vaccine. The sample was CD4+ T cells from PBMCs cultured with HCoV-229E spike peptides, taken before COVID-19 vaccination. The DNA for the CDR3 is TGTGCCAGCAGCCGACAGGGAAACACCATATATTTT. As protein: CASSRQGNTIYF.